One T cell receptor beta chain is described in this entry. One end of the junction varies from germline; a read error may be responsible. Assay: immunoSEQ multiplex PCR; the TCRdb copy retains only in-frame clones and omits some. This table has 98,000 or so clones, less than 75% appearing once. From germline, CDR1 is MNHEY and CDR2 SMNVEV (reference sequence). There are 14 residues in the CDR3. The sample belongs to a study of blood T cell repertoires in COVID-19. Across the study: In each case, the material was cDNA or gDNA derived from T cells, B-cell-depleted T cells, or PBMCs.

Source material: peripheral blood. The chain has TRBV27 and TRBJ1-1; TRBD1 matches 10 bases. This TCR came from a woman in her 40s with acute or convalescent COVID-19. The CDR3 spells CVSSRQGANTEAFF. CDR3 DNA: TGTGTCAGCAGTCGACAGGGGGCGAACACTGAAGCTTTCTTT.